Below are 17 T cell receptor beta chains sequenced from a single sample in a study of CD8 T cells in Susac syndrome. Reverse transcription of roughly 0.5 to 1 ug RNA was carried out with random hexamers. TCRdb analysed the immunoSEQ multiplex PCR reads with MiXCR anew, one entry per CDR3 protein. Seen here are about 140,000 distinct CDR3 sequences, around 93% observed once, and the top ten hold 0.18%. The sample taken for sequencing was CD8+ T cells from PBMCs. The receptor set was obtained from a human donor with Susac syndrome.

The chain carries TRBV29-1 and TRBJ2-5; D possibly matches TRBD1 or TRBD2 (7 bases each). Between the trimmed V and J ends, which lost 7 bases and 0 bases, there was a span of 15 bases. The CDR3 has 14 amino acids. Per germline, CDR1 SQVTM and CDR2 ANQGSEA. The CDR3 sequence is CSAEPGGDQETQYF. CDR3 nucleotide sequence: TGCAGCGCAGAGCCAGGGGGGGACCAAGAGACCCAGTACTTC.

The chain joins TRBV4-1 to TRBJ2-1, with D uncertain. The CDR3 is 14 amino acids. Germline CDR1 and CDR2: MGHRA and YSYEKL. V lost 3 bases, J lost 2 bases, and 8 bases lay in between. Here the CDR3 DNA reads TGCGCCAGCAGCCATATTACGGCCTACAATGAGCAGTTCTTC. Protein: CASSHITAYNEQFF.

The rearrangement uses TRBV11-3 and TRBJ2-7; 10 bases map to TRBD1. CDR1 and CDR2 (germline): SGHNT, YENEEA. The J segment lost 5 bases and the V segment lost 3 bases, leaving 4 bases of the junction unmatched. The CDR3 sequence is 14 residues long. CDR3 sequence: CASSLYGTGDEQYF. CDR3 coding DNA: TGTGCCAGCAGCTTGTACGGGACAGGGGACGAGCAGTACTTC.

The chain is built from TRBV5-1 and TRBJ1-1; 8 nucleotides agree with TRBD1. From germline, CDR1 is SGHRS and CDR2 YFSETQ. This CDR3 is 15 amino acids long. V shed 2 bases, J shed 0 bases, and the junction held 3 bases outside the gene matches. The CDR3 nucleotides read TGCGCCAGCAGCTTCGGACAGGGCATGAACACTGAAGCTTTCTTT. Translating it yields CASSFGQGMNTEAFF. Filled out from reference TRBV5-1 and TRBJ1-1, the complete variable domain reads KAGVTQTPRYLIKTRGQQVTLSCSPISGHRSVSWYQQTPGQGLQFLFEYFSETQRNKGNFPGRFSGRQFSNSRSEMNVSTLELGDSALYLCASSFGQGMNTEAFFGQGTRLTVV.

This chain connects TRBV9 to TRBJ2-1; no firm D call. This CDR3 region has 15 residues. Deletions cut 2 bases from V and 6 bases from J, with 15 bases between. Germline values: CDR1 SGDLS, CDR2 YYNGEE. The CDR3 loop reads CASSVGGSVRNEQFF. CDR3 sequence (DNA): TGTGCCAGCAGCGTCGGTGGCTCTGTGCGCAATGAGCAGTTCTTC.

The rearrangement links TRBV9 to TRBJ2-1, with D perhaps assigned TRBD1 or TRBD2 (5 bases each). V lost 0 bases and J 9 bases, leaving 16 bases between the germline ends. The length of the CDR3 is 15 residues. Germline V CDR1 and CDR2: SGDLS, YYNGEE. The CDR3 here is CASSVVGGSQGEQFF. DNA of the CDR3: TGTGCCAGCAGCGTAGTAGGCGGGTCGCAGGGTGAGCAGTTCTTC.

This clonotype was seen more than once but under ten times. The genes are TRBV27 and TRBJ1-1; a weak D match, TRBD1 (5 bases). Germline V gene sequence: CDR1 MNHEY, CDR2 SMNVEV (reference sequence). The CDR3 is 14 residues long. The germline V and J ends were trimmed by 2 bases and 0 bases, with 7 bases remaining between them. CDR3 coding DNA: TGTGCCAGCAGTTTAGGACATCTGAACACTGAAGCTTTCTTT. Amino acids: CASSLGHLNTEAFF.

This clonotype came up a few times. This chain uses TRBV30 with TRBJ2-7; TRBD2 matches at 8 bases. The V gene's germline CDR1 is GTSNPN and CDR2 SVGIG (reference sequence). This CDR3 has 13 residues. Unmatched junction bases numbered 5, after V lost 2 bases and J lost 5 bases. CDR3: CAWSLAGGNEQYF. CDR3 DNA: TGTGCCTGGAGTTTGGCGGGAGGTAACGAGCAGTACTTC.

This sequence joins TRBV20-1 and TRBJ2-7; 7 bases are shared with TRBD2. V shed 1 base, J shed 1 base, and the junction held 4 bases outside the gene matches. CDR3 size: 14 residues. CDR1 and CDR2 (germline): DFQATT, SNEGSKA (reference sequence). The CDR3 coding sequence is TGCAGTGCTAGAGGACTAGCTTTGTCCTACGAGCAGTACTTC. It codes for CSARGLALSYEQYF.

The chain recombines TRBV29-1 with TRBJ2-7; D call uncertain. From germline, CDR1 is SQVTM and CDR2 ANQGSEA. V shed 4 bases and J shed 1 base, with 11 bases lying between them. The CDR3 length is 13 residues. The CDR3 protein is CSVGSYGSYEQYF. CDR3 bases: TGCAGCGTTGGGTCGTATGGATCCTACGAGCAGTACTTC.

The CDR3, as DNA: TGCGCCAGCAGCCAAGTGCTTCGGTGGGGAGAGACCCAGTACTTC. Its translation is CASSQVLRWGETQYF. This sequence joins TRBV4-1 and TRBJ2-5, with D uncertain. V was pared by 1 base and J by 4 bases, with 13 bases between. CDR3 length: 15 amino acids. Germline assignment: CDR1 MGHRA and CDR2 YSYEKL.

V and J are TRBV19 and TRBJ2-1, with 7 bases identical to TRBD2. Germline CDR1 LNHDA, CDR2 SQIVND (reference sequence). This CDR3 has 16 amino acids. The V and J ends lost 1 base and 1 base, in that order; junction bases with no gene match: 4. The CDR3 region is CASSIVLGGSYNEQFF. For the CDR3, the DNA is TGTGCCAGTAGTATAGTTCTGGGGGGGTCCTACAATGAGCAGTTCTTC.

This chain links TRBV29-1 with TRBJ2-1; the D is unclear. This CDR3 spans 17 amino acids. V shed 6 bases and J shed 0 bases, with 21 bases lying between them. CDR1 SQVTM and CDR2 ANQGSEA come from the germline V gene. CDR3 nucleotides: TGCAGCGTGGGTAACAGCCGGCCCCAAAGCTCCTACAATGAGCAGTTCTTC. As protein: CSVGNSRPQSSYNEQFF.

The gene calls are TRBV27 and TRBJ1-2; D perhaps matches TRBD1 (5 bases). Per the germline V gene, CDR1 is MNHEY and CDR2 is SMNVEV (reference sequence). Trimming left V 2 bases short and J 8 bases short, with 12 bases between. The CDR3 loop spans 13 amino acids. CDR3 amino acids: CASSLAAGIGYTF. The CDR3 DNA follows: TGTGCCAGCAGTTTAGCGGCAGGGATCGGCTACACCTTC.

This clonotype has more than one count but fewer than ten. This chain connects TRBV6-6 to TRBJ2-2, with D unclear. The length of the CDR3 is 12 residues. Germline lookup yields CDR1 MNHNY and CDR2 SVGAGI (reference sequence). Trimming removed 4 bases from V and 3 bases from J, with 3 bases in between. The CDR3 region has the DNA TGTGCCAGCAGTTCCGACACCGGGGAGCTGTTTTTT. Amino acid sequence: CASSSDTGELFF.

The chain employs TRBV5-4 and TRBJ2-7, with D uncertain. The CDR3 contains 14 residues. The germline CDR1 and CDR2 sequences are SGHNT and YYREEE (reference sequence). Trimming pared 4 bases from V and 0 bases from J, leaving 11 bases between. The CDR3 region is CASSLGSSSYEQYF. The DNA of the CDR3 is TGTGCCAGCAGCCTTGGGTCGAGCTCCTACGAGCAGTACTTC.

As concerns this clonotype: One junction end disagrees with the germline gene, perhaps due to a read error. The CDR3 DNA reads TGTGCCAGCAGTGGGGGGGATAGTGTTCTCTTC. It yields the protein CASSGGDSVLF. The chain carries TRBV2 and TRBJ2-1, with a possible D match to TRBD2 (6 bases). This CDR3 spans 11 amino acids. The germline gives CDR1 SNHLY, CDR2 FYNNEI.